These 8 T cell receptor beta chains share one sample of origin, sequenced in a study of blood T cell repertoires in COVID-19. Using immunoSEQ multiplex PCR, the repertoire was profiled, and TCRdb retains in-frame clones only, with some absent. The table records roughly 200,000 clones, more than 75% of them present only once. Sequenced input: peripheral blood. The receptors shown here come from a woman in her sixties with COVID-19, enrolled during active disease.

V and J are TRBV4-1 and TRBJ2-5; TRBD2 matches 10 bases. The CDR3 contains 15 residues. Germline V gene lookup returns CDR1 MGHRA and CDR2 YSYEKL. The V segment lost 1 base and the J segment 5 bases; nucleotides outside the gene matches: 4. The DNA of the CDR3 is TGCGCCAGCAGCCAAGTTCTAGCGGGAGTGGAGACCCAGTACTTC. Translated: CASSQVLAGVETQYF.

The rearrangement links TRBV5-1 to TRBJ1-1, with 9 bases that match TRBD1. Unmatched junction bases numbered 6, after V lost 7 bases and J lost 5 bases. The V gene's germline CDR1 is SGHRS and CDR2 YFSETQ. The length of the CDR3 is 13 residues. The CDR3 DNA sequence: TGCGCCAGCGGGGGACAGGGAGGAACTGAAGCTTTCTTT. Translating gives CASGGQGGTEAFF.

V gene TRBV27 combines with J gene TRBJ1-1; 11 bases fit TRBD1. The germline CDR1 and CDR2 sequences are MNHEY and SMNVEV (reference sequence). CDR3 size: 17 residues. The trim removed 1 base at V and 6 bases at J, leaving 10 bases unmatched. DNA of the CDR3: TGTGCCAGCAGTTTATGGACCGGGACAGGGGGAGAGTCTGAAGCTTTCTTT. It is translated as CASSLWTGTGGESEAFF.

This chain joins TRBV6-5 and TRBJ2-1; 10 bases align to TRBD1. The CDR3 spans 16 residues. Germline V gene sequence: CDR1 MNHEY, CDR2 SVGAGI. V shed 0 bases and J 4 bases; nucleotides not matched to a gene: 3. The DNA for the CDR3 is TGTGCCAGCAGTTACTCGGGACAGGGGAAGTACAATGAGCAGTTCTTC. Amino acid sequence: CASSYSGQGKYNEQFF.

The genes are TRBV7-8 and TRBJ2-1; 9 bases align to TRBD2. V lost 3 bases, J lost 7 bases, and 10 bases stayed unmatched. The CDR3 totals 16 residues. Germline lookup yields CDR1 SGHVS and CDR2 FQNEAQ. This chain's CDR3 is CASSFSGGNFMNEQFF. The CDR3 DNA follows: TGTGCCAGCAGCTTTAGCGGGGGTAATTTTATGAATGAGCAGTTCTTC.

The chain is built from TRBV2 and TRBJ1-3; D is uncertain. Deletions cut 3 bases from V and 11 bases from J, with 11 bases between. Germline V gene sequence: CDR1 SNHLY, CDR2 FYNNEI. The CDR3 contains 12 residues. The CDR3, as DNA: TGTGCCAGCAGTGAGTTTAGGGAGCCCATATATTTT. This encodes CASSEFREPIYF.

The CDR3 coding sequence is TGTGCCAGCAGTGCGATTCTAGCGGGGGGGCGGGATGAGCAGTTCTTC. Translating it yields CASSAILAGGRDEQFF. V gene TRBV27 combines with J gene TRBJ2-1, with 12 bases matching TRBD2. The germline gives CDR1 MNHEY, CDR2 SMNVEV (reference sequence). This CDR3 is 16 amino acids long. The junction had 10 bases not matched to a gene; V was cut back by 5 bases and J by 8 bases.

This clone appeared a few times. V and J are TRBV5-1 and TRBJ1-1; tentatively, D is TRBD1 (5 bases). The V end lost 3 bases, the J end lost 4 bases, and 10 bases lay between the germline ends. This CDR3 is built from 13 residues. CDR1 and CDR2 from the germline V gene are SGHRS and YFSETQ. The CDR3 is CASSWDSATEAFF. The CDR3, as DNA: TGCGCCAGCAGCTGGGACTCCGCCACTGAAGCTTTCTTT.